The 22 T cell receptor beta chains reported below all come from one sample, sequenced in a study of STAT5B mutations in CD4+ large granular lymphocyte leukemia. Sequencing used immunoSEQ multiplex PCR; TCRdb keeps in-frame clones, though not all of them. The sample holds tens of thousands of clones, about 75% seen once. The specimen was CD4+ T cells from blood buffy coats. The receptors stem from a human donor in good health.

The V gene is TRBV7-9, the J gene TRBJ2-7; D call uncertain. Looked up from germline, CDR1 is SEHNR and CDR2 is FQNEAQ (reference sequence). The CDR3 has 16 residues. V lost 3 bases and J lost 2, with 17 bases in between. The CDR3 sequence: CASSLRGLSAPYEQYF. The CDR3 bases are TGTGCCAGCAGCTTGAGAGGATTGTCAGCACCCTACGAGCAGTACTTC. Full variable domain (remainder filled in from reference TRBV7-9 and TRBJ2-7): DTGVSQNPRHKITKRGQNVTFRCDPISEHNRLYWYRQTLGQGPEFLTYFQNEAQLEKSRLLSDRFSAERPKGSFSTLEIQRTEQGDSAMYLCASSLRGLSAPYEQYFGPGTRLTVT.

This clone was detected once. The chain combines TRBV19 with TRBJ1-1, with unresolved D. Germline CDR1 reads LNHDA; CDR2 reads SQIVND (reference sequence). The CDR3 spans 19 residues. Trimming left V 0 bases short and J 0 bases short, with 20 bases between. CDR3 amino acids: CASSIEFGLEGNMNTEAFF. DNA of the CDR3: TGTGCCAGTAGTATAGAGTTCGGGTTGGAGGGAAACATGAACACTGAAGCTTTCTTT.

This clone was observed a handful of times. The chain carries TRBV7-6 and TRBJ2-7; 10 bases match TRBD2. The CDR3 totals 14 residues. Germline CDR1 and CDR2: SGHVS and FNYEAQ. Trimming cost V 5 bases and J 0 bases; bases outside gene matches: 1. CDR3 sequence: CASSTSGDSYEQYF. In nucleotides, the CDR3 is TGTGCCAGCAGCACTAGCGGGGACTCCTACGAGCAGTACTTC.

The rearrangement links TRBV6-6 to TRBJ2-3; D remains ambiguous. This CDR3 is built from 14 residues. The V end lost 6 bases, the J end lost 4 bases, and 14 bases lay between the germline ends. Germline V CDR1 and CDR2: MNHNY, SVGAGI (reference sequence). CDR3 sequence: CASSQHRGADTQYF. CDR3 bases: TGTGCCAGCAGCCAACACCGTGGGGCAGATACGCAGTATTTT.

V gene TRBV12-2 combines with J gene TRBJ2-1; no check of the table's D call, TRBD1, against the DNA was made. TRBV12-2 is designated a pseudogene. The CDR3 sequence is 13 residues long. CDR3 in amino acids: CASLQQGPHEQFF. The CDR3 DNA is TGTGCAAGTCTCCAACAGGGTCCCCATGAGCAGTTCTTC.

The chain couples TRBV6-5 to TRBJ2-3; D is unclear. Germline CDR1 MNHEY, CDR2 SVGAGI. V was cut by 7 bases and J by 3 bases, with 14 bases left in between. There are 14 residues in the CDR3. CDR3 in amino acids: CASNPPTGTDTQYF. The CDR3 DNA reads as TGTGCCAGCAATCCGCCTACCGGGACAGATACGCAGTATTTT.

This chain joins TRBV19 and TRBJ1-4; 7 bases line up with TRBD1. Germline CDR1 is LNHDA and CDR2 is SQIVND (reference sequence). V lost 4 bases to trimming and J lost 2 bases; unmatched junction nucleotides: 4. This CDR3 contains 15 residues. The chain's CDR3 is CASSTRQGTNEKLFF. The CDR3 DNA follows: TGTGCCAGTAGTACGCGACAGGGTACTAATGAAAAACTGTTTTTT.

CDR3 loop: CASSLEVGQPQHF. CDR3 nucleotide sequence: TGTGCCAGCAGCTTAGAGGTCGGGCAGCCCCAGCATTTT. The chain couples TRBV11-3 to TRBJ1-5; D is unresolved. CDR3 size: 13 residues. The ends were cut back, 0 bases at V and 7 bases at J, with 7 bases in the middle. The V gene's germline CDR1 is SGHNT and CDR2 YENEEA.

V gene TRBV2 combines with J gene TRBJ2-6; D gene unclear. Germline V gene lookup returns CDR1 SNHLY and CDR2 FYNNEI. V lost 11 bases and J lost 0, with 11 bases in between. The CDR3 has 14 amino acids. The DNA for the CDR3 is TGTGCCCATGGACCGAGCTCTGGGGCCAACGTCCTGACTTTC. Encoded protein: CAHGPSSGANVLTF.

The chain has TRBV28 and TRBJ2-7; TRBD2 agrees at 8 bases. This CDR3 is 14 amino acids long. Germline-derived CDR1 and CDR2 are MDHEN and SYDVKM. With V trimmed by 6 bases and J by 2 bases, 6 bases remained unmatched. The CDR3, as DNA: TGTGCCAGCAGCCCGGCGGGGGGCACCTACGAGCAGTACTTC. Translation gives CASSPAGGTYEQYF.

V usage is TRBV5-1 and J usage is TRBJ2-5; possibly TRBD1 or TRBD2 for D (5 bases each). The V gene's germline CDR1 is SGHRS and CDR2 YFSETQ. V lost 2 bases, J lost 5 bases, and 16 bases lay in between. The CDR3 is 15 residues long. The CDR3 region is CASSFDGGPLETQYF. The CDR3 DNA is TGCGCCAGCAGCTTCGATGGGGGTCCTCTGGAGACCCAGTACTTC. Combining the CDR3 with reference TRBV5-1 and TRBJ2-5 gives the whole variable domain KAGVTQTPRYLIKTRGQQVTLSCSPISGHRSVSWYQQTPGQGLQFLFEYFSETQRNKGNFPGRFSGRQFSNSRSEMNVSTLELGDSALYLCASSFDGGPLETQYFGPGTRLLVL.

V gene TRBV21-1 combines with J gene TRBJ1-1. TRBV21-1 is described as a pseudogene. The CDR3 has 17 amino acids. The DNA for the CDR3 is TGTGCCAGCAGCAAAGCCGCCAACTGGCCCATGAACACTGAAGCTTTCTTT. Residues: CASSKAANWPMNTEAFF.

This chain's CDR3 is CASSAQPDGTQYF. In DNA form, the CDR3 reads TGCGCCAGCAGTGCTCAGCCGGACGGGACCCAGTACTTC. The chain links TRBV10-2 to TRBJ2-5; no definite D call. The CDR3 has 13 amino acids. CDR1 is WSHSY, CDR2 SAAADI, per germline. The V gene lost 4 bases and the J gene lost 7 bases, with 13 bases spanning the gap.

This sequence joins TRBV2 and TRBJ1-2; TRBD1 aligns across 7 bases. CDR1 is SNHLY, CDR2 FYNNEI, per germline. J lost 4 bases, V lost 1 base, and 9 bases had no gene match. The CDR3 covers 16 residues. CDR3 nucleotides: TGTGCCAGCAGTGAAGAGGGGGCGTCGGTCATCTATGGCTACACCTTC. Its protein product is CASSEEGASVIYGYTF.

This chain links TRBV7-2 with TRBJ2-1; perhaps TRBD1 as D (5 bases). The germline gives CDR1 SGHTA, CDR2 FQGNSA. The CDR3 is made up of 15 amino acids. Deletions cut 4 bases from V and 5 bases from J, with 15 bases between. DNA of the CDR3: TGTGCCAGCAGCTCACCTCAGGGTTACGACAATGAGCAGTTCTTC. Its protein is CASSSPQGYDNEQFF. Variable domain in full (rest from reference TRBV7-2 and TRBJ2-1): GAGVSQSPSNKVTEKGKDVELRCDPISGHTALYWYRQSLGQGLEFLIYFQGNSAPDKSGLPSDRFSAERTGGSVSTLTIQRTQQEDSAVYLCASSSPQGYDNEQFFGPGTRLTVL.

This chain connects TRBV7-9 to TRBJ2-3, with 12 positions matching TRBD2. Trimming cost V 5 bases and J 4 bases; bases outside gene matches: 7. From germline, CDR1 is SEHNR and CDR2 FQNEAQ (reference sequence). The CDR3 contains 16 residues. Here the CDR3 DNA reads TGTGCCAGCAGCCGCATGACTAGCGGGGGTCCAGATACGCAGTATTTT. The encoded protein is CASSRMTSGGPDTQYF.

V and J are TRBV19 and TRBJ1-5; D is undetermined. This CDR3 contains 15 residues. V gave up 7 bases and J gave up 2 bases, with 15 bases separating them. CDR1 is LNHDA, CDR2 SQIVND, per germline (reference sequence). The CDR3 protein is CASTPGGEGNQPQHF. The CDR3 DNA sequence: TGTGCCAGTACCCCCGGCGGGGAGGGCAATCAGCCCCAGCATTTT.

This clone appeared a single time. The gene calls are TRBV6-1 and TRBJ1-5; 7 bases are a match to TRBD1. Germline CDR1 is MNHNS and CDR2 is SASEGT. The ends lost 2 bases at V and 9 bases at J; junction bases unmatched: 13. The CDR3 totals 16 residues. The CDR3 spells CASSETTGLLEGPQHF. As DNA, the CDR3 is TGTGCCAGCAGTGAAACGACAGGGCTTCTAGAAGGGCCCCAGCATTTT.

The rearrangement uses TRBV28 and TRBJ1-3; 9 bases map to TRBD1. CDR1 and CDR2 (germline): MDHEN, SYDVKM. The ends lost 2 bases at V and 4 bases at J; junction bases unmatched: 6. The CDR3 has 16 amino acids. CDR3 nucleotide sequence: TGTGCCAGCAGTTTAGGTGTACAGGGGGCGGGAAACACCATATATTTT. Translating it yields CASSLGVQGAGNTIYF.

This rearrangement joins TRBV11-3 to TRBJ2-3; 9 bases line up with TRBD1. Germline V gene data show CDR1 as SGHNT and CDR2 as YENEEA. CDR3 length: 15 amino acids. V dropped 5 bases and J dropped 7; count of bases not matched to a gene: 10. CDR3 nucleotide sequence: TGTGCCAGCAGCCCAGGGGACAGGGACCTAAATACGCAGTATTTT. Translation: CASSPGDRDLNTQYF.

In its sample, this clone was seen a few times. The chain uses TRBV5-1 and TRBJ1-4; 9 bases map to TRBD1. The V segment lost 2 bases and the J segment 6 bases; nucleotides outside the gene matches: 2. The CDR3 is 14 amino acids. Looked up from germline, CDR1 is SGHRS and CDR2 is YFSETQ. CDR3 nucleotides: TGCGCCAGCAGCTTACAGGGGGCGGATGAAAAACTGTTTTTT. The encoded protein is CASSLQGADEKLFF.

The CDR3 DNA reads as TGTGCCAGCAGCTTGGAAGGGGGGGGAGGAAATCAGCCCCAGCATTTT. This translates into CASSLEGGGGNQPQHF. The gene calls are TRBV5-5 and TRBJ1-5, with D possibly matching TRBD1 (6 bases). CDR3 length: 16 residues. With 0 bases removed from V and 4 bases from J, the gap between germline ends came to 14 bases. CDR1 and CDR2 (germline): SGHKS, YYEKEE (reference sequence).